This T cell receptor beta chain was observed in a study of blood T cell repertoires in COVID-19 (TCRdb year 2020). About the investigation overall: Samples from collaborators originated in the United States, Italy and Spain and spanned both the acute and convalescent phases of COVID-19. Subjects who had been exposed to COVID-19, were actively infected with it, or had recovered from it provided the deeply sampled blood TCRbeta repertoires that made up the dataset. The prospective study material was composed of cDNA or gDNA derived from T cells, B-cell-depleted T cells, or PBMCs. The repertoires were released in a freely available public database intended as a resource for research on the immune response to SARS-CoV-2. A de-identified subject ID, COVID-19 status, age in years and sex were almost always included in the sample metadata. Samples came from the ongoing ImmuneRACE study (first 160 participants) plus 1,254 subjects from 6 global collaborators. Where HLA class I and class II types were available, the types were taken from metadata supplied by the sample provider, not from assay-based typing.

The immunoSEQ Assay, a bias-controlled multiplex PCR, was used to amplify TCRbeta CDR3 regions from genomic DNA. In the authors' own workflow: Within the assay, amplification of reference gene primers was used to estimate how many nucleated cells each sample contained. To quantify the absolute abundance of each unique TCRbeta CDR3 rearrangement, sequence reads were collapsed and filtered. For each sample, productive Simpson clonality was calculated as the square root of Simpson's diversity index over productive rearrangements. Imported from immuneACCESS, the table was reduced by TCRdb to in-frame sequences with V and J called. These copies leave out some clones; in studies compared against another copy, an unresolved V gene accounts for under half, and the cause of the remainder is not known. From that table come the V and J calls and clone size; the DNA was used to work out D and trimming. In this sample the table shows approximately 160,000 clones, about four fifths of which occur a single time. The ten largest make up less than 4.5% of the sample.

A word on this clone: Its recognized antigen is unknown. A much more abundant neighbour one base away suggests this may be a read error.

Participants in the prospective study were enrolled through a virtual design, were aged 18 to 89 years, and lived in 24 United States geographic areas. In the prospective study, participants were assigned to cohorts based on the clinical history participants reported in a screening survey and a study questionnaire. In the prospective study, whole blood, serum and a nasopharyngeal or oropharyngeal swab were collected from each participant by mobile phlebotomists. Over a 2-month period, participants in the prospective study had the option of providing additional blood draws and questionnaires. Before DNA extraction, blood samples from the prospective study were shipped at room temperature or frozen. The study at large found these results: The quantity of clinical and demographic metadata differed by source and by participant and was supplied without curation.

From the germline V gene, CDR1 is MDHEN and CDR2 is SYDVKM. V drops 3 bases and J drops 5 bases, leaving 8 bases in between. The CDR3, cysteine through phenylalanine, is 13 amino acids long. Only the CDR3 region is kept as DNA, spanning 39 bases read in frame from base 1. The receptor was derived from a woman aged 45-65 years in a cohort exposed to, infected with or recovered from COVID-19 (not recorded which). The sample comprised PBMCs or T cells enriched from blood (not recorded which). The rearrangement combines TRBV28 with TRBJ1-5; the D gene is possibly TRBD1, with 5 bases matching. The bases read TGTGCCAGCAGTTTGAAAGGGGATCAGCCCCAGCATTTT. Translated, this gives CASSLKGDQPQHF.